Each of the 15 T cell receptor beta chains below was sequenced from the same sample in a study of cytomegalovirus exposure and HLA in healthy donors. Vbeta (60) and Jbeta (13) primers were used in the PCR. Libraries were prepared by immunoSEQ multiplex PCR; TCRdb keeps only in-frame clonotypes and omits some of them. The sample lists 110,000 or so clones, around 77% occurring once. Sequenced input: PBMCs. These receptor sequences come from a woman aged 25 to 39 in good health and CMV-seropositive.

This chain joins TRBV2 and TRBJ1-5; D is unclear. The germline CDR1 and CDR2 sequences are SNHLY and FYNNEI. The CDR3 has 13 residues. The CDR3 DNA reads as TGTGCTATAAGCAGTGGAGTTTATCAGCCCCAGCATTTT. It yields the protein CAISSGVYQPQHF.

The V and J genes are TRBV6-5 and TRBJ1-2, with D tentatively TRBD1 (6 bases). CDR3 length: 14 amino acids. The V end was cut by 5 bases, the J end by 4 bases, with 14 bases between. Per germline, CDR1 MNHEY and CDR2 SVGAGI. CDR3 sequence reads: CASSRDTNFYGYTF. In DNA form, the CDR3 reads TGTGCCAGCAGTCGGGACACCAACTTCTATGGCTACACCTTC.

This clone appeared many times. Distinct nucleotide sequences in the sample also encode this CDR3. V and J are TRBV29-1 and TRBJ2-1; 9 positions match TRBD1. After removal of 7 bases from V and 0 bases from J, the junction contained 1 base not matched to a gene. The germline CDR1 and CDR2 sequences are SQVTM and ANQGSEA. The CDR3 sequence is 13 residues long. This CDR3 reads CSATGGSYNEQFF. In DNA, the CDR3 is TGCAGCGCGACAGGGGGCTCCTACAATGAGCAGTTCTTC.

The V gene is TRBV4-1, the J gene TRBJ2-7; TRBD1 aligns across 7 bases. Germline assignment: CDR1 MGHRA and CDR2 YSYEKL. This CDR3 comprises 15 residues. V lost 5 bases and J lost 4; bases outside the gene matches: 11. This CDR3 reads CASSYLFTGEYEQYF. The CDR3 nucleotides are TGCGCCAGCAGCTACCTATTTACAGGGGAGTACGAGCAGTACTTC.

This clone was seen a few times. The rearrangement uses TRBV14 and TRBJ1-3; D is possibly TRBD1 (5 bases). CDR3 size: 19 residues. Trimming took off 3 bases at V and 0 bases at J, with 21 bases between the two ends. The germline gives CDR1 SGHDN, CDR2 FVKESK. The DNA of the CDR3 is TGTGCCAGCAGCCATGTTGGCTCAGCAGGGTGGTTCTCTGGAAACACCATATATTTT. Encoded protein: CASSHVGSAGWFSGNTIYF. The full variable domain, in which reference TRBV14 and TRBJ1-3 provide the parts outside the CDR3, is EAGVTQFPSHSVIEKGQTVTLRCDPISGHDNLYWYRRVMGKEIKFLLHFVKESKQDESGMPNNRFLAERTGGTYSTLKVQPAELEDSGVYFCASSHVGSAGWFSGNTIYFGEGSWLTVV.

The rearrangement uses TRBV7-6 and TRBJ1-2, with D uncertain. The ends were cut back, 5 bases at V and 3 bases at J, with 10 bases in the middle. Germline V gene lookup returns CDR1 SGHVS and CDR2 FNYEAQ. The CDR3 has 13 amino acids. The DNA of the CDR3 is TGTGCCAGCAGCCCTAACCAGGACTATGGCTACACCTTC. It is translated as CASSPNQDYGYTF.

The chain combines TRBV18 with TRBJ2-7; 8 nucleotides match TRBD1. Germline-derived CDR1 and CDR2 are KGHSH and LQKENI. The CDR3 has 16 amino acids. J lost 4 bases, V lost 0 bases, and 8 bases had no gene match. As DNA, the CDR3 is TGTGCCAGCTCACCACCGTTACGGACAGGGCCTTACGAGCAGTACTTC. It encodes CASSPPLRTGPYEQYF.

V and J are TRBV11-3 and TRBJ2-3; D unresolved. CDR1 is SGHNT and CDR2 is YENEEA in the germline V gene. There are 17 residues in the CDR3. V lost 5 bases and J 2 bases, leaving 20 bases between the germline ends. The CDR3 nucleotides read TGTGCCAGCAGCCCGGATCGACTTATATTCCCCACAGATACGCAGTATTTT. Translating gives CASSPDRLIFPTDTQYF.

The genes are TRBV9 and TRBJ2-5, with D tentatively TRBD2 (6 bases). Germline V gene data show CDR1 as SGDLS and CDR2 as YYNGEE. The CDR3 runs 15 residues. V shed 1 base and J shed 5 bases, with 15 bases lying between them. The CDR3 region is CASSVFGGVVETQYF. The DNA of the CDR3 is TGTGCCAGCAGCGTATTCGGCGGGGTGGTGGAGACCCAGTACTTC.

The CDR3 sequence: CSVEPGRGHYGYTF. The CDR3 DNA reads TGCAGCGTTGAACCAGGCCGCGGGCACTATGGCTACACCTTC. The J gene is TRBJ1-2, the V gene TRBV29-1; D ambiguous. Germline V lookup: CDR1 SQVTM, CDR2 ANQGSEA. Trimming removed 2 bases from V and 3 bases from J, with 13 bases in between. This CDR3 has 14 residues.

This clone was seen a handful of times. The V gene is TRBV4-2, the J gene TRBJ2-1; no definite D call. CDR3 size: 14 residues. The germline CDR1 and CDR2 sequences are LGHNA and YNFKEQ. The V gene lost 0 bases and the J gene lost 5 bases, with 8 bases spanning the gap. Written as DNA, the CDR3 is TGTGCCAGCAGCCAAGACTGGGCAGACAATGAGCAGTTCTTC. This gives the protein CASSQDWADNEQFF.

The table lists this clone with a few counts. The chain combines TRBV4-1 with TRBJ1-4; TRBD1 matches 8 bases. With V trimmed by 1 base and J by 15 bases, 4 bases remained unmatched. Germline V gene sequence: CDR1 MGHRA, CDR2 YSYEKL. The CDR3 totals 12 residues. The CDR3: CASSQVTGQVFF. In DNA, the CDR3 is TGCGCCAGCAGCCAAGTCACGGGACAGGTGTTTTTT.

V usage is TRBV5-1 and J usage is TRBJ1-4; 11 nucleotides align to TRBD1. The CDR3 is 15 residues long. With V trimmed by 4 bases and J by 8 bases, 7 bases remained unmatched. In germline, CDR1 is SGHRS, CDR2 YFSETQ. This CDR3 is CASSGQGQGEEKLFF. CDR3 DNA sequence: TGCGCCAGCAGCGGACAGGGACAGGGGGAAGAAAAACTGTTTTTT.

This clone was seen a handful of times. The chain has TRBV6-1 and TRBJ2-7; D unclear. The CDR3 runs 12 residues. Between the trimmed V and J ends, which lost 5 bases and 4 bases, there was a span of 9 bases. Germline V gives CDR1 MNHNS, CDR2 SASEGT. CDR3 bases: TGTGCCAGCAGTTCCCCGTCGTACGAGCAGTACTTC. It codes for CASSSPSYEQYF.

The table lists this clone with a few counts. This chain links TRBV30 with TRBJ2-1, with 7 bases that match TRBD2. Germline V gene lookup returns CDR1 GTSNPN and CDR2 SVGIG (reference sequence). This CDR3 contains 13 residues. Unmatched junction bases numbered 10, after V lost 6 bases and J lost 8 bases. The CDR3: CACRRAGEHEQFF. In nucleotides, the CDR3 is TGTGCCTGCCGTCGGGCGGGAGAGCATGAGCAGTTCTTC.